This T cell receptor beta chain was retrieved from a study of OX40 agonist ivuxolimab in advanced cancers. Whole-study context: Partial responses were achieved by three patients, one with hepatocellular carcinoma and two with cutaneous melanoma. Notes on the study in general: Compared with CD4+, CD8+ T cells on average had more expanded clones.

Using immunoSEQ multiplex PCR, the repertoire was profiled, and TCRdb retains in-frame clones only, with some absent. The sample comprises some 76,000 clones, 92% of which are singletons, and less than 10% rests with the top ten. The CDR3 sequence is 15 residues long. The V and J ends lost 3 bases and 0 bases respectively, with 12 bases between them. Germline V gene data show CDR1 as MNHEY and CDR2 as SMNVEV (reference sequence). This clone was observed a single time. Its target is unknown. The receptor comes from an adult with an advanced solid tumor such as melanoma, head and neck, liver or kidney cancer. The genes are TRBV27 and TRBJ2-7; tentatively, D is TRBD1 or TRBD2 (5 bases each). The material was CD4+ or CD8+ T cells sorted from blood, obtained in a trial of the OX40 agonist ivuxolimab. CDR3 DNA: TGTGCCAGCAGTTTGATTGGGGGAAGCTCCTACGAGCAGTACTTC. It codes for CASSLIGGSSYEQYF.